Listed below are T cell receptor beta chains from one sample, sequenced in a study of shared clonotypes between healthy human individuals. Method: immunoSEQ multiplex PCR; TCRdb's copy keeps in-frame clones and lacks some. Here the sample spans 800,000 to 1,200,000 clones, approximately 80% being singletons. Sequenced input: memory CD4+ T cells from PBMCs. The receptors here all came from a man between 18 and 29 years old in good health. Some clones in this sample may be carry-over from other donors' samples. The conserved cysteine and the conserved F or W are not part of the CDR3 here. Each record gives: clone size, J gene, D gene, V gene, CDR3 protein. D genes are given only for firm matches. Clone size appears in some rows only: once, few, many, or a class for an expanded clone.

NA	TRBJ1-1	NA	TRBV7-8	ASSPTPGWTEAF
once	TRBJ2-1	NA	TRBV11-2	ASSLDRDEQF
NA	TRBJ1-4	TRBD1	TRBV2	ASSVGQGLEKLF
NA	TRBJ2-3	NA	TRBV15	ATSREGRGWDTQY
NA	TRBJ2-1	TRBD2	TRBV27	ASKGTSGRGEQF
NA	TRBJ2-7	NA	TRBV28	ASTPLTAYEQY
NA	TRBJ2-2	NA	TRBV5-6	ASSRMGSNTGELF
NA	TRBJ2-3	NA	TRBV9	ASSGAASLTDTQY
NA	TRBJ2-1	TRBD2	TRBV6-5	ASSYGLAGVYGQF
NA	TRBJ1-3	NA	TRBV30	AWETGLLGNTIY
once	TRBJ2-7	NA	TRBV6-5	ASSYNRVVGEQY
NA	TRBJ1-4	NA	TRBV9	ASSVEVGEFEKLF
NA	TRBJ2-5	NA	TRBV6-5	ASSYSQETQY
many	TRBJ2-1	TRBD2	TRBV6-6	ASRPLAALRDGQF
NA	TRBJ2-2	TRBD1	TRBV29-1	SVKAFRGRATGELF
NA	TRBJ2-7	NA	TRBV29-1	SVDGGNYEQY
many	TRBJ2-6	NA	TRBV2	ASDRLANVLT